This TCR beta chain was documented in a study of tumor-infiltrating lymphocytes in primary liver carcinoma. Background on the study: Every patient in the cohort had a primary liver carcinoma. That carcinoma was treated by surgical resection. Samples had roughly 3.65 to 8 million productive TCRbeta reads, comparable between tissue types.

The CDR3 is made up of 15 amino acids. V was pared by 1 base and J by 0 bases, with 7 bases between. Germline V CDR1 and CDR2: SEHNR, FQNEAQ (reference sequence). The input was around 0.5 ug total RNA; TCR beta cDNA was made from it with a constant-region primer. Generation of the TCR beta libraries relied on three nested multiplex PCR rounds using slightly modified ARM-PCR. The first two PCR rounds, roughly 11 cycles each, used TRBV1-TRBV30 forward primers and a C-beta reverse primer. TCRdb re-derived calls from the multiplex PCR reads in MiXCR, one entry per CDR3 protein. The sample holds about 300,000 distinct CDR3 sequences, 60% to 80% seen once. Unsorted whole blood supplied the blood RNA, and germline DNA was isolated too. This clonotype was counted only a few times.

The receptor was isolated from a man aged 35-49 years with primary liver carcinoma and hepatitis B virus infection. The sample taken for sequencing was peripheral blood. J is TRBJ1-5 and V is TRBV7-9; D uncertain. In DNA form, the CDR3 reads TGTGCCAGCAGCTTAGAAGGGTATAGCAATCAGCCCCAGCATTTT. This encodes CASSLEGYSNQPQHF.